This TCR beta chain was captured by sequencing in a study of vaccination effects on CD4 cells after COVID-19. Expansion with viral peptide pools was applied to antigen-specific CD4+ T cells by the ViraFEST assay prior to sequencing. It was after more than nine days of culture that CD4+ T cells were isolated. Nobody among the vaccine recipients had prior SARS-CoV-2 infection (nucleocapsid antibodies were negative). Every well got over 1.5 million PBMC, which were grown with around 9.2 IU/ml IL-2 and 10 ug/ml peptides. TCRdb keeps only in-frame clones here, not all; method: immunoSEQ multiplex PCR. The sample includes tens of thousands of clones, roughly 75% of them seen just once. On this clone itself: As yet, its antigen is unknown.

General study results and limits: After vaccination, at late timepoints, clones induced by infection and by vaccine contracted markedly.

The sample here was CD4+ T cells from PBMCs cultured with HCoV-OC43 spike peptides, taken before COVID-19 vaccination. Sample subset: HCoV-OC43 spike overlapping peptide pool stimulation. This sequence originates from a human donor who received a COVID-19 vaccine.

The CDR3 nucleotides read TGTGCCAGCTCACCAGAGACTAGGGGAGATGGCTACACCTTC. This encodes CASSPETRGDGYTF. The V gene is TRBV18, the J gene TRBJ1-2; perhaps TRBD1 as D (5 bases). The CDR3 loop spans 14 amino acids. Trimming took off 2 bases at V and 6 bases at J, with 13 bases between the two ends. CDR1 KGHSH and CDR2 LQKENI come from the germline V gene.